This T cell receptor (beta chain) came from a study of T cell changes during pregnancy in multiple sclerosis. The CDR3 consists of 16 residues. V dropped 2 bases and J dropped 0 bases, with 12 bases sitting between them. Germline CDR1 is KGHSY and CDR2 is FQNENV. This clone turned up a few times. Sequencing was performed with immunoSEQ multiplex PCR; in TCRdb, only in-frame clones are kept and a portion is missing. Of roughly 100,000 clones in the sample, about 90% were seen once. This rearrangement joins TRBV16 to TRBJ2-3; D is ambiguous. The source material was peripheral blood, sampled in the second trimester of pregnancy. The receptor was isolated from a female donor with multiple sclerosis, enrolled in a pregnancy study. The DNA for the CDR3 is TGTGCCAGCAGCCAAGGGCGCAGCAGTAGCACAGATACGCAGTATTTT. Its translation: CASSQGRSSSTDTQYF.